The present entry profiles one TCR beta chain with its context. Germline lookup yields CDR1 LGHNA and CDR2 YSLEER. V shed 0 bases and J shed 1 base, with 6 bases lying between them. The CDR3 covers 14 residues. Unique molecular identifiers were incorporated into the prepared TCRbeta library. TCRdb reanalysed the PCR reads using MiXCR and keeps one entry per CDR3 protein. The top ten hold around 8.2% of the sample, which has fewer than 120,000 distinct CDR3 sequences, over 9% seen once. The sample belongs to a study of T-cell reconstitution after alpha-beta-depleted transplantation in children. The genes are TRBV4-3 and TRBJ2-5, with D uncertain. The sequence derives from a human donor who donated a stem cell graft to a child with acute lymphoblastic leukemia. The specimen was PBMCs from the stem cell graft donor, collected from the stem cell graft. The DNA for the CDR3 is TGCGCCAGCAGCCAAGATAGCCGCCAAGAGACCCAGTACTTC. The encoded protein is CASSQDSRQETQYF.